Below are 10 T cell receptor beta chains sequenced from a single sample in a study of cytomegalovirus exposure and HLA in healthy donors. Primers: 60 Vbeta forward and 13 Jbeta reverse. The assay was immunoSEQ multiplex PCR, and TCRdb's table has in-frame clones only and misses some. Among 110,000 to 150,000 clones listed, 77% were seen once. The sequenced sample consisted of PBMCs. The receptor source for this set is a male donor in good health and CMV-seronegative.

The chain combines TRBV7-8 with TRBJ1-1; D ambiguous. The CDR3 has 13 residues. Germline loops: CDR1 SGHVS, CDR2 FQNEAQ. The ends were cut back, 5 bases at V and 0 bases at J, with 7 bases in the middle. The CDR3 sequence is CASSQIMNTEAFF. For the CDR3, the DNA is TGTGCCAGCAGCCAAATCATGAACACTGAAGCTTTCTTT.

V and J are TRBV9 and TRBJ2-3; 8 bases are a match to TRBD2. Germline V gene sequence: CDR1 SGDLS, CDR2 YYNGEE. The CDR3 extends over 14 amino acids. Trimming removed 5 bases from V and 4 bases from J; junction bases left unmatched: 6. DNA for the CDR3: TGTGCCAGCAGGTTTGCGGGGGGATCAGATACGCAGTATTTT. It encodes CASRFAGGSDTQYF.

The CDR3 sequence is CASRRTAGNTGELFF. The DNA of the CDR3 is TGTGCCAGCAGGCGGACAGCCGGAAACACCGGGGAGCTGTTTTTT. The chain uses TRBV5-4 and TRBJ2-2; TRBD1 might be the D (6 bases). The CDR3 consists of 15 residues. Germline V gene sequence: CDR1 SGHNT, CDR2 YYREEE (reference sequence). V was shortened by 5 bases and J by 2 bases, with 13 bases between the two germline ends.

This chain uses TRBV4-1 with TRBJ1-2; no firm D call. Trimming took 5 bases from V and 2 from J, leaving 12 bases between them. Germline CDR1 is MGHRA and CDR2 is YSYEKL. This CDR3 spans 14 amino acids. The CDR3 nucleotides read TGCGCCAGCAGCTTACAGACGGCAAACTATGGCTACACCTTC. Translated, it gives CASSLQTANYGYTF.

This sequence joins TRBV29-1 and TRBJ2-3; the match to TRBD1 covers 9 bases. Germline V gene data show CDR1 as SQVTM and CDR2 as ANQGSEA. The CDR3 runs to 14 residues. V lost 5 bases, J lost 1 base, and 4 bases stayed unmatched. CDR3 coding DNA: TGCAGCGTTTTTGGGACAGGGCGCACAGATACGCAGTATTTT. Translation: CSVFGTGRTDTQYF.

The chain is built from TRBV9 and TRBJ2-5; D perhaps matches TRBD2 (6 bases). Germline lookup yields CDR1 SGDLS and CDR2 YYNGEE. The CDR3 is 14 residues long. Between the trimmed V and J ends, which lost 0 bases and 4 bases, there was a span of 10 bases. The CDR3 region has the DNA TGTGCCAGCAGCGTAGGGGACGGGGGAGAGACCCAGTACTTC. Its protein product is CASSVGDGGETQYF. Complete variable domain (other parts from reference TRBV9 and TRBJ2-5): DSGVTQTPKHLITATGQRVTLRCSPRSGDLSVYWYQQSLDQGLQFLIQYYNGEERAKGNILERFSAQQFPDLHSELNLSSLELGDSALYFCASSVGDGGETQYFGPGTRLLVL.

V and J are TRBV14 and TRBJ2-1; 9 positions agree with TRBD2. V shed 2 bases and J 2 bases; nucleotides not matched to a gene: 4. The CDR3 is 16 amino acids. Germline V gene lookup returns CDR1 SGHDN and CDR2 FVKESK. The CDR3 here is CASSQTAGGPYNEQFF. For the CDR3, the DNA is TGTGCCAGCAGCCAAACAGCGGGGGGCCCCTACAATGAGCAGTTCTTC. The variable domain in full, with the rest retrieved from reference TRBV14 and TRBJ2-1, is EAGVTQFPSHSVIEKGQTVTLRCDPISGHDNLYWYRRVMGKEIKFLLHFVKESKQDESGMPNNRFLAERTGGTYSTLKVQPAELEDSGVYFCASSQTAGGPYNEQFFGPGTRLTVL.

This chain connects TRBV14 to TRBJ2-7; 10 bases line up with TRBD2. With 4 bases clipped from V and 4 bases from J, the junction kept 4 bases outside the gene matches. Germline V CDR1 and CDR2: SGHDN, FVKESK. This CDR3 spans 14 amino acids. CDR3 amino acids: CASSRGLAAYEQYF. CDR3 bases: TGTGCCAGCAGCCGCGGACTAGCGGCTTACGAGCAGTACTTC. Using reference TRBV14 and TRBJ2-7 for the parts outside the CDR3, the full variable domain is EAGVTQFPSHSVIEKGQTVTLRCDPISGHDNLYWYRRVMGKEIKFLLHFVKESKQDESGMPNNRFLAERTGGTYSTLKVQPAELEDSGVYFCASSRGLAAYEQYFGPGTRLTVT.

The V and J genes are TRBV18 and TRBJ1-5; TRBD1 matches at 7 bases. V lost 4 bases, J lost 1 base, and 1 base stayed unmatched. CDR1 KGHSH and CDR2 LQKENI come from the germline V gene. The CDR3 has 14 amino acids. CDR3 loop: CASSQGQSNQPQHF. In DNA, the CDR3 is TGTGCCAGCTCACAGGGACAGAGCAATCAGCCCCAGCATTTT. The variable domain in full, with the rest retrieved from reference TRBV18 and TRBJ1-5, is NAGVMQNPRHLVRRRGQEARLRCSPMKGHSHVYWYRQLPEEGLKFMVYLQKENIIDESGMPKERFSAEFPKEGPSILRIQQVVRGDSAAYFCASSQGQSNQPQHFGDGTRLSIL.

Comments on this clone: Other DNA sequences of this sample code for an identical CDR3. The V and J genes are TRBV6-1 and TRBJ2-6, with 9 bases lining up with TRBD1. CDR1 is MNHNS, CDR2 SASEGT, per germline. The CDR3 has 15 residues. V lost 6 bases, J lost 0 bases, and 0 bases stayed unmatched. CDR3 nucleotide sequence: TGTGCCAGCAGGACAGGGGGCTCTGGGGCCAACGTCCTGACTTTC. It is translated as CASRTGGSGANVLTF.